This note documents a single TCR beta chain sequence. Autoimmune disease history or systemic immunosuppression led to patient exclusion. Blood specimens came from baseline, cycle 4 day 1, and cycle 7 day 1. The repertoire was sequenced with immunoSEQ multiplex PCR; TCRdb's copy has only in-frame clones and lacks some. The data contain roughly 80,000 clones, about 89% of them singletons. This sample was included in a study of OX40 agonist ivuxolimab in advanced cancers. Germline assignment: CDR1 SGHVS and CDR2 FNYEAQ. This CDR3 spans 11 amino acids. Trimming removed 3 bases at V and 5 bases at J, with 4 bases between.

The sequence was collected from an adult with an advanced solid tumor such as melanoma, head and neck, liver or kidney cancer. The sample was CD4+ or CD8+ T cells sorted from blood, taken in a trial of the OX40 agonist ivuxolimab. The J gene is TRBJ2-5, the V gene TRBV7-6; D remains ambiguous. CDR3 residues: CASSFAETQYF. In DNA form, the CDR3 reads TGTGCCAGCAGCTTCGCGGAGACCCAGTACTTC.